The entry that follows covers one T cell receptor (beta chain) sequence. The sample holds a few counts of this clonotype. No antigen is known for it. Per-base qualities were not stored, and no clone one base away is much larger. Every donor was a healthy Caucasian. The twin cohort comprised three pairs of female monozygotic twins, all aged roughly 18 to 30 years. Miltenyi CD45RO+ enrichment and human naive T-cell isolation kits were used to isolate memory (CD45RO+) and naive T cells from PBMC. Libraries were made using 5' RACE. The instrument given in TCRdb is Illumina HiSeq 2000. Template switching added a universal primer binding site, and the final cDNA carried a unique molecular identifier that allowed TCR cDNA molecules to be counted accurately. First-strand cDNA for TCR alpha and beta chains was synthesized from specific primers in the conserved constant-segment region. Each cDNA library was double barcoded, with a SMART-Mk sample barcode plus Illumina barcodes, to control for contamination. TruSeq adapter sequences and Illumina sample barcodes were added in two successive PCR steps. Sequencing of the TCR alpha and beta cDNA libraries was done on the Illumina HiSeq platform using custom primers. Turning to the authors' computational methods: Raw reads were processed with MiGEC to extract unique molecular identifiers, and MiXCR was used to determine CDR3 positions. For each individual, recombination models were inferred using an EM algorithm with the repgenHMM and IGoR tools. Shared clonotypes were analyzed with the tcR package in R, and sharing was normalized by the product of cloneset sizes. To study raw recombination free of thymic and clonal selection effects, out-of-frame nonproductive sequences were analyzed. TCRdb redid the processing of the public reads, applying fastp at Q25 and MiXCR, and retained in-frame beta chains. Rows are unified per CDR3 protein, each entry keeping the most common DNA and genes. In this record, the V and J calls reflect TCRdb's handling and not the investigators' own analysis. This sample is represented by hundreds of thousands of distinct CDR3 sequences; about 8.9% of them were singletons. Roughly 2% of the sample is in the top ten clones.

The sample comes from a study of identical twins (dated by TCRdb to 2016 to 2018). Study-level background: TCR alpha and beta repertoires from monozygotic twins, unrelated adults of various ages and cord blood were deep-sequenced to test whether fetal clonotypes persist. To rule out contamination, the twin experiments were replicated at different times with different library preparation protocols. Overall results and qualifications from the work: Because the same donors could not be followed over many years, the conclusions relied on cross-sectional statistical analysis. The excess sharing between twins in beta out-of-frame sequences was weaker because fewer shared sequences reduced the signal-to-noise ratio. Zero-insertion analyses could be partly confounded by invariant T cells such as MAIT and iNKT, although diverse VJ usage argued against such confounding for most clonotypes. Compared with coincidental sharing between unrelated individuals, an excess of low generation-probability sequences was observed among out-of-frame TCR alpha sequences shared between twins. Abundant cord blood beta clonotypes carried fewer insertions; young adult naive repertoires showed a weaker similar trend, while memory repertoires showed none. In monozygotic twins, out-of-frame TCR alpha sharing was systematically underestimated by recombination models, although the models agreed with sharing between unrelated individuals.

CDR1 and CDR2 (MNHEY, SVGAGI) derive from the germline V gene. The CDR3 spans 15 residues, from the cysteine through the phenylalanine. Of all the DNA, just the CDR3 is kept, 45 bases in frame from base 1. For this chain, trimming is 0 bases at the V end and 6 bases at the J end, and the number of junction bases without a gene match is 6. The sample also formed part of further work on yellow fever vaccine responses in identical twins. As the second paper documents: According to the authors, the vaccine-induced T cell response in identical twins seemed to be partly convergent and partly specific to each individual. In the study, vaccine-responding T cell clones were precisely tracked in identical twins.

The receptor was isolated from a woman aged 18-35 years in good health. Sequencing was carried out using memory (CD45RO+) T cells sorted from blood. Sample cell subset or site, as interpreted from the label and publication: CD45RO+ enriched T cells. This chain is built from TRBV6-5 and TRBJ1-1; 8 bases in the junction line up with TRBD1. In nucleotide form, the sequence is TGTGCCAGCAGTTACTCCAGACAGGGGTTCCCTGAAGCTTTCTTT. This yields the protein CASSYSRQGFPEAFF.